This T cell receptor (beta chain) originates from a study of blood T cell repertoires in COVID-19. Background on the study: From the United States, Italy and Spain came samples of acute and convalescent COVID-19. Sources were T cells, B-cell-depleted T cells, or PBMCs; the material itself was cDNA or gDNA.

Methods used by the authors: Reference gene primer amplification yielded estimated nucleated cell counts. Clones were read by immunoSEQ multiplex PCR, and TCRdb kept only the in-frame ones, dropping some. V and J calls and clone size are as listed in that table; D and trimming were resolved from the DNA. The sample yields 53,000 or so clones, approximately 82% seen once. The receptor was isolated from a human donor in a cohort sampled during active COVID-19. Sequences were obtained from peripheral blood.

The CDR3, as DNA: TGTGCCAGCAGCTTGGATGAGGAGTCAGCCAAAAACATTCAGTACTTC. Protein sequence: CASSLDEESAKNIQYF. The V gene is TRBV5-6, the J gene TRBJ2-4; D is unclear. CDR3 size: 16 residues. Trimming took 0 bases from V and 0 from J, leaving 10 bases between them. Germline V lookup: CDR1 SGHDT, CDR2 YYEEEE.